The 6 T cell receptor beta chains given below trace back to one sample, sequenced in a study of blood T cell repertoires in COVID-19. Clones were read by immunoSEQ multiplex PCR, and TCRdb kept only the in-frame ones, dropping some. Of 250,000 to 350,000 clones listed, around 87% are singletons. Sequenced: peripheral blood. The receptor source for this set is a man aged 18 to 29 with active or convalescent COVID-19.

Only one count was recorded for this clone. The chain's CDR3 is CAISRPGRQDYGYTF. The CDR3 nucleotides are TGTGCCATCAGCCGACCCGGCAGACAGGACTATGGCTACACCTTC. The chain carries TRBV10-3 and TRBJ1-2; D might be TRBD1 (6 bases). The CDR3 runs 15 residues. V lost 6 bases, J lost 3 bases, and 17 bases lay in between. Germline CDR1 is ENHRY and CDR2 is SYGVKD.

The rearrangement links TRBV27 to TRBJ1-6; tentatively, D is TRBD1 (5 bases). The V gene's germline CDR1 is MNHEY and CDR2 SMNVEV (reference sequence). Between the trimmed V and J ends, which lost 5 bases and 7 bases, there was a span of 15 bases. The CDR3 has 15 amino acids. CDR3 bases: TGTGCCAGCAGTGGGCCGGGACTGGGGAATTCACCCCTCCACTTT. Translation: CASSGPGLGNSPLHF.

The chain carries TRBV5-8 and TRBJ1-5; the match to TRBD1 covers 7 bases. Germline loops: CDR1 SGHTS, CDR2 YDEGEE. Unmatched junction bases numbered 6, after V lost 3 bases and J lost 6 bases. The CDR3 has 14 amino acids. Written as DNA, the CDR3 is TGTGCCAGCAGCTCGACAGGGTTTGGTCAGCCCCAGCATTTT. This encodes CASSSTGFGQPQHF. Variable domain in full (rest from reference TRBV5-8 and TRBJ1-5): EAGVTQSPTHLIKTRGQQATLRCSPISGHTSVYWYQQALGLGLQFLLWYDEGEERNRGNFPPRFSGRQFPNYSSELNVNALELEDSALYLCASSSTGFGQPQHFGDGTRLSIL.

The chain links TRBV9 to TRBJ2-3, with TRBD1 as a possible D gene (5 bases). This CDR3 contains 14 residues. CDR1 and CDR2 (germline): SGDLS, YYNGEE. Trimming stripped 4 bases from V and 6 bases from J, with 15 bases between. CDR3 amino acids: CASSLRTSLDTQYF. As DNA, the CDR3 is TGTGCCAGCAGCTTGAGGACATCTCTTGATACGCAGTATTTT.

The J gene is TRBJ2-1, the V gene TRBV7-2, with TRBD1 as a possible D gene (6 bases). The CDR3 sequence is 13 residues long. Trimming stripped 4 bases from V and 10 bases from J, with 14 bases between. Germline CDR1 is SGHTA and CDR2 is FQGNSA. For the CDR3, the DNA is TGTGCCAGCAGCTACTCCCGGGACACAGAGCAGTTCTTC. This gives the protein CASSYSRDTEQFF.

This clone was seen only once. The chain uses TRBV5-4 and TRBJ2-3, with 10 bases fitting TRBD2. Germline CDR1 SGHNT, CDR2 YYREEE (reference sequence). The CDR3 sequence is 17 residues long. V was pared by 0 bases and J by 2 bases, with 6 bases of the junction left unmatched. The CDR3 here is CASSLASLAGDTDTQYF. CDR3 nucleotides: TGTGCCAGCAGCTTGGCCTCGCTAGCGGGGGACACAGATACGCAGTATTTT.